This T cell receptor (beta chain) was observed in a study of graft-versus-host responses after intestinal transplantation. Study summary: Transplants given to recipients were multivisceral, liver-intestinal, or isolated intestinal. For 3 to 4 years after anti-thymocyte globulin induction, all recipients took tacrolimus and steroids. Points from the study as a whole: Early post-transplant falls in HvG clones accompanied the peak levels of circulating GvH clones. The presence of high graft-versus-host to host-versus-graft clonal ratios in allografts characterized patients with graft-donor T cell macrochimerism.

A note on this clone: Its antigen is as yet unknown.

TCRdb's table, derived via immunoSEQ multiplex PCR, lists solely in-frame clones and lacks some. The top ten hold around 0.17% of the sample, which has 75,000 to 100,000 clones, 92% seen once. The TCR was taken from a human donor who received an intestinal transplant. The starting material was unstimulated CD4+ T cells sorted from spleen or lymph node cells, obtained before intestinal transplant.

The CDR3, as DNA: TGCAGCGTTAGGCGGGCCCTGGACGAGCAGTACTTC. It codes for CSVRRALDEQYF. This chain links TRBV29-1 with TRBJ2-7; tentatively, D is TRBD2 (5 bases). In germline, CDR1 is SQVTM, CDR2 ANQGSEA. The V and J ends lost 5 bases and 5 bases respectively, with 13 bases between them. The CDR3 is 12 amino acids.